This T cell receptor beta chain was retrieved from a study of blood T cell repertoires in COVID-19. This clone was counted a few times. In the authors' workflow: Reference gene primer amplification gave nucleated cell count estimates. The protocol was immunoSEQ multiplex PCR, while the TCRdb copy is restricted to in-frame clones and leaves out a portion. Clone size and V and J calls were adopted from that table, with D and trimming inferred from the DNA. The profile shows roughly 150,000 clones, approximately 80% of them singletons. In germline, CDR1 is GTSNPN, CDR2 SVGIG (reference sequence). The CDR3 consists of 13 residues. Trimming stripped 0 bases from V and 3 bases from J, with 6 bases between.

The chain employs TRBV30 and TRBJ1-5; D gene ambiguous. The specimen was peripheral blood. The sequence was obtained from a woman between 45 and 65 years old with acute or convalescent COVID-19. The CDR3 nucleotides read TGTGCCTGGAGTGTGGACTCCAATCAGCCCCAGCATTTT. Its protein product is CAWSVDSNQPQHF. The entire variable domain, with the rest obtained from reference TRBV30 and TRBJ1-5, is as follows: SQTIHQWPATLVQPVGSPLSLECTVEGTSNPNLYWYRQAAGRGLQLLFYSVGIGQISSEVPQNLSASRPQDRQFILSSKKLLLSDSGFYLCAWSVDSNQPQHFGDGTRLSIL.